Below are 24 T cell receptor beta chains sequenced from a single sample in a study of cytomegalovirus exposure and HLA in healthy donors. Clones were read by immunoSEQ multiplex PCR, and TCRdb kept only the in-frame ones, dropping some. This repertoire shows some 250,000 clones, about 90% found once; its top ten account for 0.37%. The sequenced sample was PBMCs. The origin of the receptors is a woman under 30 in good health and CMV-seronegative.

The genes are TRBV15 and TRBJ1-5, with no clear D. Trimming shortened V by 4 bases and J by 2 bases, and 12 bases separated the two germline ends. Germline values: CDR1 LNHNV, CDR2 YYDKDF (reference sequence). This CDR3 is built from 15 residues. This chain's CDR3 is CATSTRFFGNQPQHF. The CDR3 coding sequence is TGTGCCACCAGCACGCGCTTTTTTGGCAATCAGCCCCAGCATTTT.

The CDR3: CASSSQTGTHGYTF. The CDR3 DNA reads as TGTGCCAGCAGCTCGCAGACAGGGACACATGGCTACACCTTC. This chain links TRBV11-2 with TRBJ1-2; 7 nucleotides match TRBD1. The CDR3 covers 14 residues. Germline V CDR1 and CDR2: SGHAT, FQNNGV. V gave up 4 bases and J gave up 6 bases; unmatched junction bases: 8.

The table lists this clone with a count of one. This chain joins TRBV6-5 and TRBJ1-2, with TRBD1 matching 7 bases. Germline values: CDR1 MNHEY, CDR2 SVGAGI. The length of the CDR3 is 15 residues. J was trimmed by 5 bases and V by 4 bases; bases with no gene match: 10. This CDR3 is CASSSGTAVGYGYTF. CDR3 DNA sequence: TGTGCCAGCAGTTCCGGGACAGCCGTTGGGTATGGCTACACCTTC.

This clone was seen once. V gene TRBV6-1 combines with J gene TRBJ1-1; D gene uncertain. This CDR3 contains 13 residues. Trimming took 2 bases from V and 1 from J, leaving 5 bases between them. Germline CDR1 MNHNS, CDR2 SASEGT. In nucleotides, the CDR3 is TGTGCCAGCAGTGAACGACAGAACACTGAAGCTTTCTTT. It translates to CASSERQNTEAFF.

The J gene is TRBJ2-1, the V gene TRBV6-6; tentative D call: TRBD1 (6 bases). Germline CDR1 and CDR2: MNHNY and SVGAGI (reference sequence). The CDR3 extends over 16 amino acids. Trimming removed 6 bases from V and 0 bases from J, with 15 bases in between. CDR3 nucleotide sequence: TGTGCCAGCAGAACAAACAGGGCCAGCTCCTACAATGAGCAGTTCTTC. Its translation: CASRTNRASSYNEQFF.

The chain employs TRBV2 and TRBJ1-6; 7 bases match TRBD1. In germline, CDR1 is SNHLY, CDR2 FYNNEI. CDR3 length equals 15 residues. The J segment lost 6 bases and the V segment lost 6 bases, leaving 8 bases of the junction unmatched. The chain's CDR3 is CASRDQGGGNSPLHF. The CDR3 nucleotides are TGTGCCAGCAGAGACCAGGGGGGAGGTAATTCACCCCTCCACTTT.

The chain links TRBV18 to TRBJ1-5; D is unclear. The germline gives CDR1 KGHSH, CDR2 LQKENI. CDR3 size: 16 residues. V lost 2 bases and J 6 bases, leaving 17 bases between the germline ends. CDR3 sequence reads: CASSPEAYTEGQPQHF. The CDR3 DNA is TGTGCCAGCTCACCAGAAGCGTACACGGAAGGTCAGCCCCAGCATTTT.

The J gene is TRBJ1-6, the V gene TRBV10-3; D perhaps matches TRBD1 (6 bases). Trimming pared 6 bases from V and 8 bases from J, leaving 26 bases between. Germline lookup yields CDR1 ENHRY and CDR2 SYGVKD. The CDR3 loop spans 18 amino acids. CDR3 DNA sequence: TGTGCCATCAGCCACTCAACCCGACCAGGGGCCGGGGATTCACCCCTCCACTTT. Protein product: CAISHSTRPGAGDSPLHF.

This sequence joins TRBV18 and TRBJ1-2; 12 bases match TRBD1. Per germline, CDR1 KGHSH and CDR2 LQKENI. This CDR3 spans 16 amino acids. Trimming took 3 bases from V and 8 from J; bases not matched to a gene: 10. CDR3 protein: CASSPAAGTGGAGYTF. The CDR3 DNA sequence: TGTGCCAGCTCACCGGCAGCCGGGACAGGGGGCGCGGGCTACACCTTC.

The chain couples TRBV15 to TRBJ2-1; D is possibly TRBD2 (8 bases). Germline assignment: CDR1 LNHNV and CDR2 YYDKDF (reference sequence). The CDR3 totals 17 residues. Trimming removed 5 bases from V and 7 bases from J, with 24 bases in between. As DNA, the CDR3 is TGTGCCACCAGCCATCCCGGGAGGGGGCGCGGGGGGAATGAGCAGTTCTTC. Its translation is CATSHPGRGRGGNEQFF.

The chain carries TRBV5-1 and TRBJ2-7; either TRBD1 or TRBD2 may supply D (5 bases each). There are 13 residues in the CDR3. V gave up 4 bases and J gave up 5 bases, with 13 bases separating them. The germline CDR1 and CDR2 sequences are SGHRS and YFSETQ. The CDR3 sequence: CASSLGRVNEQYV. CDR3 bases: TGCGCCAGCAGCCTGGGGCGGGTTAACGAGCAGTACGTC.

This CDR3 is CASSLDRKETQYF. In DNA form, the CDR3 reads TGCGCCAGCAGCTTGGACAGAAAAGAGACCCAGTACTTC. This chain joins TRBV5-1 and TRBJ2-5; D unresolved. This CDR3 contains 13 residues. The germline V gene encodes CDR1 SGHRS and CDR2 YFSETQ. The V end lost 0 bases, the J end lost 3 bases, and 6 bases lay between the germline ends. Combining the CDR3 with reference TRBV5-1 and TRBJ2-5 gives the whole variable domain KAGVTQTPRYLIKTRGQQVTLSCSPISGHRSVSWYQQTPGQGLQFLFEYFSETQRNKGNFPGRFSGRQFSNSRSEMNVSTLELGDSALYLCASSLDRKETQYFGPGTRLLVL.

The chain links TRBV6-5 to TRBJ2-7; D may be TRBD1 (6 bases). CDR3 length: 13 amino acids. Germline loops: CDR1 MNHEY, CDR2 SVGAGI. V lost 2 bases and J 5 bases, leaving 10 bases between the germline ends. The chain's CDR3 is CASSYGGSDEQYF. The CDR3 nucleotides are TGTGCCAGCAGTTACGGGGGCTCGGACGAGCAGTACTTC.

Concerning this clone: The sample has other DNA sequences that encode this CDR3 too. The chain recombines TRBV6-1 with TRBJ1-5; D may be TRBD1 (6 bases). Germline V gene lookup returns CDR1 MNHNS and CDR2 SASEGT. V was shortened by 6 bases and J by 0 bases, with 9 bases between the two germline ends. This CDR3 has 14 amino acids. The CDR3 protein is CASRGGGSNQPQHF. The CDR3 DNA follows: TGTGCCAGCAGAGGGGGGGGTAGCAATCAGCCCCAGCATTTT.

CDR3 residues: CASSQGSGILTEAFF. CDR3 DNA: TGCGCCAGCAGCCAAGGTTCGGGGATCCTCACTGAAGCTTTCTTT. The V gene is TRBV4-1, the J gene TRBJ1-1; D call uncertain. Trimming took off 1 base at V and 4 bases at J, with 13 bases between the two ends. CDR1 and CDR2 from the germline V gene are MGHRA and YSYEKL. The CDR3 consists of 15 residues.

J is TRBJ2-7 and V is TRBV27; 8 bases line up with TRBD1. Unmatched junction bases numbered 13, after V lost 3 bases and J lost 3 bases. The CDR3 runs to 17 residues. Germline CDR1 reads MNHEY; CDR2 reads SMNVEV (reference sequence). CDR3 DNA: TGTGCCAGCAGTTTGCTTCCCGACAGGGGTGTTCGCTACGAGCAGTACTTC. Protein sequence: CASSLLPDRGVRYEQYF.

The chain carries TRBV28 and TRBJ2-7; 10 bases match TRBD1. The CDR3 is 15 amino acids. Germline CDR1 reads MDHEN; CDR2 reads SYDVKM. V was clipped by 5 bases and J by 3 bases; unmatched bases: 7. In DNA form, the CDR3 reads TGTGCCAGCAGTAGCCGGGACAGGGGTAACTACGAGCAGTACGTC. Translated: CASSSRDRGNYEQYV.

V usage is TRBV5-1 and J usage is TRBJ1-5; 7 nucleotides agree with TRBD1. The junction had 5 bases not matched to a gene; V was cut back by 2 bases and J by 9 bases. Germline assignment: CDR1 SGHRS and CDR2 YFSETQ. This CDR3 is 13 amino acids long. CDR3 nucleotide sequence: TGCGCCAGCAGCTTTACAGGGGACTCGCCCCAGCATTTT. Translating gives CASSFTGDSPQHF.

This clone has a single count. The chain recombines TRBV9 with TRBJ2-7, with no clear D. The length of the CDR3 is 14 residues. From germline, CDR1 is SGDLS and CDR2 YYNGEE. V lost 4 bases and J 5 bases, leaving 16 bases between the germline ends. The DNA of the CDR3 is TGTGCCAGCAGCCCCCTGGTGACTCCCAACGAGCAGTACTTC. This codes for CASSPLVTPNEQYF.

The chain links TRBV15 to TRBJ1-5; D may be TRBD1 (5 bases). The length of the CDR3 is 16 residues. Germline V gene lookup returns CDR1 LNHNV and CDR2 YYDKDF (reference sequence). V was cut by 0 bases and J by 2 bases, with 11 bases left in between. The CDR3 region is CATSRDLGGGNQPQHF. The CDR3 coding sequence is TGTGCCACCAGCAGAGATTTGGGAGGGGGCAATCAGCCCCAGCATTTT.

This chain joins TRBV5-1 and TRBJ2-7; 7 nucleotides align to TRBD1. With 3 bases clipped from V and 4 bases from J, the junction kept 7 bases outside the gene matches. There are 14 residues in the CDR3. Germline V gives CDR1 SGHRS, CDR2 YFSETQ. The CDR3 region has the DNA TGCGCCAGCAGCTCAAATCGACAGGGATACGAGCAGTACTTC. Protein: CASSSNRQGYEQYF.

The chain has TRBV5-6 and TRBJ2-2; tentative D call: TRBD2 (5 bases). CDR3 length: 16 residues. The V end was cut by 3 bases, the J end by 4 bases, with 16 bases between. The germline gives CDR1 SGHDT, CDR2 YYEEEE. Written as DNA, the CDR3 is TGTGCCAGCAGCTCGTCCGGGGTCTTAGGCACCGGGGAGCTGTTTTTT. The encoded protein is CASSSSGVLGTGELFF.

The J gene is TRBJ1-3, the V gene TRBV4-3; unclear D gene. CDR3 length: 15 residues. V lost 1 base, J lost 0 bases, and 7 bases lay in between. The germline V gene has CDR1 LGHNA and CDR2 YSLEER. CDR3 sequence reads: CASSQARDSGNTIYF. CDR3 DNA: TGCGCCAGCAGCCAAGCCCGGGACTCTGGAAACACCATATATTTT.

The chain's CDR3 is CASSGQEYQPQHF. DNA for the CDR3: TGTGCCAGCAGTGGACAGGAGTATCAGCCCCAGCATTTT. The chain links TRBV28 to TRBJ1-5; 7 bases are shared with TRBD1. V was clipped by 5 bases and J by 5 bases; unmatched bases: 3. The CDR3 is made up of 13 amino acids. Germline V gives CDR1 MDHEN, CDR2 SYDVKM.